This T cell receptor beta chain was observed in a study of blood T cell repertoires in COVID-19. Study context: PBMCs, B-cell-depleted T cells, or T cells provided the cDNA or gDNA that made up the material.

Cohorts were assigned according to the clinical history that participants reported. Repertoires were generated with immunoSEQ multiplex PCR, while TCRdb's copy carries only in-frame clones and drops some. The table has 200,000 or so clones, about 88% seen once. The CDR3 is 17 residues long. Trimming cost V 4 bases and J 8 bases, with 23 bases left between them. The germline CDR1 and CDR2 sequences are LNHDA and SQIVND (reference sequence). V gene TRBV19 combines with J gene TRBJ1-4; perhaps TRBD1 as D (5 bases). Input material: PBMCs or T cells enriched from blood (not recorded which). The TCR sequence derives from a woman in her thirties or forties with acute COVID-19. The CDR3 sequence: CASSNGGLLRSGEKLFF. DNA of the CDR3: TGTGCCAGTAGTAACGGTGGGCTTCTACGATCAGGGGAAAAACTGTTTTTT.